The 5 T cell receptor beta chains reported below all come from one sample, sequenced in a study of T-cell reconstitution after alpha-beta-depleted transplantation in children (dated by TCRdb to 2015 to 2016). Preparation of the library involved PCR. Sequencing relied on an Illumina HiSeq 2500. To normalize quantification of the TCRbeta repertoire, the TCR libraries were built with molecular barcoding that relied on unique molecular identifiers. In TCRdb, the public reads were trimmed at Q25 with fastp and aligned with MiXCR, with productive beta chains retained. Every distinct CDR3 protein forms one entry, paired with its most common genes and DNA. The sample data list around 600,000 distinct CDR3 sequences, and over 15% of these were observed just once. The ten largest account for approximately 1.1% of the sample. The sample was PBMCs from the stem cell graft donor, taken from the stem cell graft. These receptor sequences come from a human donor who donated a stem cell graft to a child with acute myeloid leukemia.

On this clonotype itself: It may be a read error: a sequence one base away is much more abundant. The CDR3 loop is CSARDYRGRQNTEAFF. In DNA, the CDR3 is TGCAGTGCTAGAGATTACAGGGGAAGACAGAACACTGAAGCTTTCTTT. J is TRBJ1-1 and V is TRBV20-1; 7 bases are a match to TRBD1. The trim removed 0 bases at V and 1 base at J, leaving 8 bases unmatched. Germline assignment: CDR1 DFQATT and CDR2 SNEGSKA (reference sequence). The CDR3 sequence is 16 residues long.

This clonotype showed up just a few times. CDR3 DNA sequence: TGCGCCAGCAGCCAAGAGACGACCGGTATATATGGCTACACCTTC. Amino acids: CASSQETTGIYGYTF. The chain couples TRBV4-1 to TRBJ1-2; D remains ambiguous. The CDR3 length is 15 residues. Looked up from germline, CDR1 is MGHRA and CDR2 is YSYEKL. V was cut by 0 bases and J by 5 bases, with 13 bases left in between.

This clonotype occurred a few times. CDR3 region: CASSFANSYEQYF. CDR3 in DNA: TGTGCCAGCAGCTTTGCGAACTCCTACGAGCAGTACTTC. J is TRBJ2-7 and V is TRBV7-2; D gene uncertain. V dropped 3 bases and J dropped 0 bases, with 6 bases sitting between them. CDR3 size: 13 residues. CDR1 is SGHTA, CDR2 FQGNSA, per germline.

This clonotype has ten or more counts. The chain combines TRBV12-3 or TRBV12-4 with TRBJ2-1; D not certain. This CDR3 has 11 amino acids. Trimming left V 8 bases short and J 3 bases short, with 5 bases between. The CDR3 protein is CASLFYNEQFF. DNA for the CDR3: TGTGCCAGCCTTTTCTACAATGAGCAGTTCTTC.

This clonotype was seen many times. The rearrangement joins TRBV6-4 to TRBJ1-6; 7 positions match TRBD1. The germline V gene has CDR1 MRHNA and CDR2 SNTAGT. This CDR3 has 16 amino acids. V lost 0 bases, J lost 7 bases, and 6 bases stayed unmatched. The CDR3 reads CASSDSAWDSNSPLHF. The DNA of the CDR3 is TGTGCCAGCAGTGACTCCGCTTGGGACAGCAATTCACCCCTCCACTTT.